What follows describes a single TCR beta chain. The study assigned cohorts using participant-reported clinical history. This sample was included in a study of blood T cell repertoires in COVID-19. Across the whole study: Sites across the United States, Italy and Spain contributed samples from acute and convalescent COVID-19. The cDNA or gDNA used as material had been derived from T cells, B-cell-depleted T cells, or PBMCs.

Trimming at V came to 5 bases and at J to 9 bases, leaving 6 bases not matched to a gene. The CDR3 totals 13 residues. CDR1 LNHDA and CDR2 SQIVND come from the germline V gene (reference sequence). Methods used by the authors: Using reference gene primer amplification, nucleated cell counts were estimated. Clones were read by immunoSEQ multiplex PCR, and TCRdb kept only the in-frame ones, dropping some. V and J calls and clone size come straight from that table; D and trimming were deduced from the DNA. The sample lists some 260,000 clones; about nine tenths were seen once. V is TRBV19 and J is TRBJ1-5, with 8 bases matching TRBD1. The receptor was derived from a woman aged 30 to 39 with acute COVID-19. Material: PBMCs or T cells enriched from blood (not recorded which). The CDR3 DNA follows: TGTGCCAGTAGTCCCCCAGGGGGCTTGCCCCAGCATTTT. This codes for CASSPPGGLPQHF.